This TCR beta chain was identified in a study of T cell responses to AZD1222 COVID-19 vaccine. Study observations and caveats: Repertoire samples came only from after the peak T cell response. Donors were largely white British and mainly female; clonal diversity was possibly underestimated.

Assay: immunoSEQ multiplex PCR; the TCRdb copy retains only in-frame clones and omits some. Seen here are over 100,000 clones, approximately 90% observed once, and the top ten hold around 1.7%. With regard to this clone: As yet, its antigen is unknown.

The V gene's germline CDR1 is MDHEN and CDR2 SYDVKM. The V and J ends lost 2 bases and 4 bases respectively, with 14 bases between them. CDR3 length: 15 residues. The chain joins TRBV28 to TRBJ1-2; D is unresolved. This clonotype originated in an adult in good health. Source: peripheral blood, taken on day 0 of AZD1222 vaccination. CDR3 coding DNA: TGTGCCAGCAGTTTACCTCGAAGGAATTCCTATGGCTACACCTTC. It yields the protein CASSLPRRNSYGYTF.